These T cell receptor beta chains were read from a single sample in a study of T cell responses to AZD1222 COVID-19 vaccine. Sequencing used immunoSEQ multiplex PCR; TCRdb keeps in-frame clones, though not all of them. The sample contains 98,000 or so clones, 88% of which appear only once. The sample here was peripheral blood, taken 28 days after the second AZD1222 dose. Receptors were obtained from an adult who received the AZD1222 COVID-19 vaccine. CDR3s include the opening cysteine and the closing phenylalanine or tryptophan. Each record gives: V gene, clone size, J gene, CDR3 protein. Clone size is not always given. Where it is, it says once, few, many or a class for expanded clones.

V: TRBV5-4; size: .; J: TRBJ2-1; CDR3: CASSSGLADYNEQFF
V: TRBV19; size: .; J: TRBJ2-5; CDR3: CASSIGTGYQETQYF
V: TRBV5-8; size: .; J: TRBJ1-5; CDR3: CASSSRDRALGMPQPQHF
V: TRBV11-2; size: .; J: TRBJ2-5; CDR3: CASSPGQETQYF
V: TRBV28; size: few; J: TRBJ2-7; CDR3: CASTETVLSSYEQYF
V: TRBV30; size: .; J: TRBJ1-1; CDR3: CAWSGSAEAFF
V: TRBV11-2; size: .; J: TRBJ2-7; CDR3: CASSSLFGSTYEQYF
V: TRBV3-1/TRBV3-2; size: .; J: TRBJ2-1; CDR3: CASSQRSREDQFF
V: TRBV27; size: .; J: TRBJ2-1; CDR3: CASRISLAENYNEQFF
V: TRBV7-8; size: .; J: TRBJ1-2; CDR3: CASTRAREVLRGYGYTF
V: TRBV27; size: few; J: TRBJ2-7; CDR3: CASSFNRDAYEQYF
V: TRBV2; size: once; J: TRBJ2-7; CDR3: CASTTREFTYEQYF
V: TRBV19; size: .; J: TRBJ2-7; CDR3: CASSISGRMAYEQYF
V: TRBV28; size: .; J: TRBJ1-1; CDR3: CASLGDTEAFF
V: TRBV5-4; size: .; J: TRBJ1-3; CDR3: CASSDRGNTIYF
V: TRBV7-8; size: .; J: TRBJ2-5; CDR3: CASSRLRVGGETQYF
V: TRBV5-1; size: .; J: TRBJ2-2; CDR3: CASSLDRANTGELFF
V: TRBV6-1; size: .; J: TRBJ1-2; CDR3: CASSELGAGYGYTF
V: TRBV4-1; size: .; J: TRBJ1-5; CDR3: CASSKTPGGTGRVQPQHF
V: TRBV7-8; size: .; J: TRBJ1-4; CDR3: CASSESGGVWEKLFF
V: TRBV7-9; size: .; J: TRBJ1-2; CDR3: CASSLEAYGYTF
V: TRBV29-1; size: .; J: TRBJ1-1; CDR3: CSALTQVDTEAFF
V: TRBV28; size: .; J: TRBJ1-6; CDR3: CASRGQGGSYNSPLHF
V: TRBV6-1; size: .; J: TRBJ1-1; CDR3: CASSEWGWGENTEAFF
V: TRBV5-1; size: .; J: TRBJ1-5; CDR3: CASSFGGNSNQPQHF
V: TRBV24-1; size: .; J: TRBJ2-5; CDR3: CATSGSGTGETQYF
V: TRBV14; size: .; J: TRBJ2-1; CDR3: CASSQATLGEQFF
V: TRBV5-8; size: .; J: TRBJ1-3; CDR3: CASSLRGYRSGNTIYF
V: TRBV9; size: .; J: TRBJ2-1; CDR3: CASSGTSIKYNEQFF
V: TRBV5-1; size: few; J: TRBJ1-2; CDR3: CASSFGTDYGYTF
V: TRBV5-4; size: .; J: TRBJ2-2; CDR3: CASSLSGRADGELFF
V: TRBV21-1; size: .; J: TRBJ1-5; CDR3: CAKQSSRVQPQHF
V: TRBV28; size: .; J: TRBJ1-2; CDR3: CATHADSLQGYTF
V: TRBV11-2; size: .; J: TRBJ2-1; CDR3: CASSLALSNEQFF
V: TRBV30; size: once; J: TRBJ1-2; CDR3: CAWRGGGYGYTF
V: TRBV9; size: .; J: TRBJ2-2; CDR3: CASSVEGSGFTGELFF
V: TRBV2; size: .; J: TRBJ1-2; CDR3: CASRAAFQRQGQGYTF
V: TRBV27; size: .; J: TRBJ2-7; CDR3: CATRGATSEQYF
V: TRBV6-6; size: .; J: TRBJ1-4; CDR3: CASSYYPNRDEKLFF
V: TRBV12-5; size: .; J: TRBJ2-1; CDR3: CASGETSSYNEQFF
V: TRBV30; size: .; J: TRBJ1-5; CDR3: CAWSAYRGQPQHF
V: TRBV7-9; size: .; J: TRBJ2-7; CDR3: CASSGSYEQYF
V: TRBV24-1; size: .; J: TRBJ1-2; CDR3: CATSSSGQGDYGYTF
V: TRBV7-9; size: .; J: TRBJ1-4; CDR3: CASSFPGGSEKLFF
V: TRBV3-1/TRBV3-2; size: .; J: TRBJ1-1; CDR3: CASSLQQGNTEAFF
V: TRBV19; size: .; J: TRBJ1-6; CDR3: CASSVRGRSNSPLHF
V: TRBV6-1; size: .; J: TRBJ2-5; CDR3: CASSEGRRDYGETQYF
V: TRBV7-8; size: .; J: TRBJ2-2; CDR3: CASSLVADRVYTGELFF
V: TRBV30; size: .; J: TRBJ1-4; CDR3: CAWSVFRDRPGGWEKLFF
V: TRBV19; size: .; J: TRBJ1-5; CDR3: CASCGSEYSNQPQHF
V: TRBV5-1; size: .; J: TRBJ1-1; CDR3: CASATQGIGTEAFF
V: TRBV2; size: .; J: TRBJ1-1; CDR3: CASNRAGSTEAFF
V: TRBV2; size: .; J: TRBJ2-7; CDR3: CASRNRGRSYEQYF
V: TRBV5-1; size: .; J: TRBJ2-2; CDR3: CASSLGHTGELFF
V: TRBV18; size: .; J: TRBJ1-1; CDR3: CASSPSQGSGTEAFF
V: TRBV9; size: .; J: TRBJ1-6; CDR3: CASSPIPATGFNSPLHF
V: TRBV11-2; size: few; J: TRBJ2-1; CDR3: CASSPRTSGRAPGSEQFF
V: TRBV27; size: .; J: TRBJ1-2; CDR3: CASSKGTVYGYTF